This is a list of T cell receptor beta chains from one sample in a study of blood T cells in healthy people across ages. TCRdb reanalysed the 5' RACE reads using MiXCR and keeps one entry per CDR3 protein. Of 500,000 to 550,000 distinct CDR3 sequences in the sample, approximately 25% were seen once. The data also belong to a second study, concerning T cells of mothers and their children.

Sequencing used blood. The receptor set was obtained from a boy under 18 in good health. Both conserved end residues are part of each CDR3. Fields, in order: D gene, V gene, clone size, J gene, CDR3 protein, CDR3 DNA. D genes are given only for firm matches. Some rows have no size entry. The others give once, few or many, or a class for an expanded clone.

d_gene: NA; v_gene: TRBV4-3; abundance: NA; j_gene: TRBJ1-1; CDR3aa: CASSQGTDCTEAFF; CDR3nt: TGCGCCAGCAGCCAAGGGACAGACTGCACTGAAGCTTTCTTT
d_gene: TRBD1; v_gene: TRBV7-2; abundance: NA; j_gene: TRBJ2-7; CDR3aa: CASSKGQGDSYEQYF; CDR3nt: TGTGCCAGCAGCAAAGGACAGGGGGATTCCTACGAGCAGTACTTC
d_gene: TRBD1; v_gene: TRBV3-1; abundance: NA; j_gene: TRBJ1-4; CDR3aa: CASSLDRVGKLFF; CDR3nt: TGTGCCAGCAGCTTGGACAGGGTCGGAAAACTGTTTTTT
d_gene: NA; v_gene: TRBV11-2; abundance: NA; j_gene: TRBJ1-6; CDR3aa: CASSLAGVNSPLHF; CDR3nt: TGTGCCAGCAGCTTAGCAGGGGTTAATTCACCCCTCCACTTT
d_gene: TRBD2; v_gene: TRBV14; abundance: NA; j_gene: TRBJ2-1; CDR3aa: CASSQGRLANEQFF; CDR3nt: TGTGCCAGCAGCCAAGGACGACTAGCGAACGAGCAGTTCTTC
d_gene: TRBD2; v_gene: TRBV20-1; abundance: NA; j_gene: TRBJ2-5; CDR3aa: CSARSPTGGFRETQYF; CDR3nt: TGCAGTGCTAGATCCCCGACGGGGGGGTTTCGGGAGACCCAGTACTTC
d_gene: TRBD2; v_gene: TRBV20-1; abundance: NA; j_gene: TRBJ2-3; CDR3aa: CSALRPAGEPDTQYF; CDR3nt: TGCAGTGCTCTCCGACCAGCGGGGGAACCAGATACGCAGTATTTT
d_gene: NA; v_gene: TRBV18; abundance: NA; j_gene: TRBJ2-1; CDR3aa: CASSPRSDNEQFF; CDR3nt: TGTGCCAGCTCACCCCGATCCGACAATGAGCAGTTCTTC
d_gene: TRBD2; v_gene: TRBV20-1; abundance: NA; j_gene: TRBJ2-4; CDR3aa: CSAITSGRGKNIQYF; CDR3nt: TGCAGTGCTATAACTAGCGGGAGGGGAAAAAACATTCAGTACTTC
d_gene: NA; v_gene: TRBV7-2; abundance: many; j_gene: TRBJ2-5; CDR3aa: CASSQTPGPWYF; CDR3nt: TGTGCCAGCAGCCAGACGCCGGGACCGTGGTACTTC
d_gene: NA; v_gene: TRBV12-3/TRBV12-4; abundance: NA; j_gene: TRBJ2-5; CDR3aa: CASSAWGRSAQTQYF; CDR3nt: TGTGCCAGCAGTGCCTGGGGCAGAAGCGCACAGACCCAGTACTTC
d_gene: NA; v_gene: TRBV7-3; abundance: few; j_gene: TRBJ1-5; CDR3aa: CASSRDPGQPQHF; CDR3nt: TGTGCCAGCAGCCGTGACCCGGGCCAGCCCCAGCATTTT
d_gene: NA; v_gene: TRBV3-1; abundance: NA; j_gene: TRBJ2-7; CDR3aa: CASSQGRGLARLDEQYF; CDR3nt: TGTGCCAGCAGCCAAGGTAGGGGGTTAGCCCGTCTAGACGAGCAGTACTTC
d_gene: TRBD2; v_gene: TRBV9; abundance: NA; j_gene: TRBJ2-1; CDR3aa: CASSVPWEGNEQFF; CDR3nt: TGTGCCAGCAGCGTCCCTTGGGAGGGGAATGAGCAGTTCTTC
d_gene: NA; v_gene: TRBV20-1; abundance: NA; j_gene: TRBJ2-3; CDR3aa: CSALISGTLTDTQYF; CDR3nt: TGCAGTGCCCTAATCTCCGGGACTCTCACAGATACGCAGTATTTT
d_gene: TRBD2; v_gene: TRBV2; abundance: few; j_gene: TRBJ2-3; CDR3aa: CASSEGASGSTDTQYF; CDR3nt: TGTGCCAGCAGTGAAGGGGCTAGCGGTAGCACAGATACGCAGTATTTT
d_gene: TRBD1; v_gene: TRBV20-1; abundance: once; j_gene: TRBJ2-1; CDR3aa: CSARDRRTYNEQFF; CDR3nt: TGCAGTGCACGGGACAGGCGAACCTACAATGAGCAGTTCTTC